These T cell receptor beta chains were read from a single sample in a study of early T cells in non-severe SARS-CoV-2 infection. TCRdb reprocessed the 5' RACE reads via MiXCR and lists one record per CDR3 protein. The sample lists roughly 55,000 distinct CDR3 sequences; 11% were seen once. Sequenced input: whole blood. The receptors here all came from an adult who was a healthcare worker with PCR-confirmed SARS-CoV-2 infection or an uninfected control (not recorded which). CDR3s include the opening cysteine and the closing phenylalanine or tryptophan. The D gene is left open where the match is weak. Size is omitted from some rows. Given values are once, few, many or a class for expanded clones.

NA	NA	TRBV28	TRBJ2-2	CAILGGLANTGELFF	TGTGCCATCCTAGGGGGGTTGGCAAACACCGGGGAGCTGTTTTTT
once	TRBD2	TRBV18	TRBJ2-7	CASSPRRGSEQYF	TGTGCCAGCTCACCAAGGCGGGGGAGCGAGCAGTACTTC
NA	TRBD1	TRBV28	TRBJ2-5	CASTTRQGGETQYF	TGTGCCAGCACCACGAGACAGGGCGGGGAGACCCAGTACTTC
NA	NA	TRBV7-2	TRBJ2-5	CASTRGQLETQYF	TGTGCCAGCACCCGGGGGCAACTGGAGACCCAGTACTTC
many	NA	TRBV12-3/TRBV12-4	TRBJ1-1	CASSLDTTSLTEAFF	TGTGCCAGCAGTTTAGATACAACTTCCCTCACTGAAGCTTTCTTT
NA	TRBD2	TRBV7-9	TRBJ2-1	CASSLGWDSGLYEQFF	TGTGCCAGCAGCTTGGGGTGGGATAGCGGGCTCTATGAGCAGTTCTTC
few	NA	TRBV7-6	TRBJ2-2	CASSLEGGELFF	TGTGCCAGCAGCTTAGAAGGCGGGGAGCTGTTTTTT
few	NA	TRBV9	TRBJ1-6	CASSDRAGSPLHF	TGTGCCAGCAGCGACAGGGCTGGCTCACCCCTCCACTTT
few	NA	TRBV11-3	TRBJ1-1	CASSLGGTANTEAFF	TGTGCCAGCAGCCTGGGAGGGACGGCGAACACTGAAGCTTTCTTT
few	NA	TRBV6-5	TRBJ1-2	CASSYGQGASLYGYTF	TGTGCCAGCAGTTACGGGCAAGGGGCGTCCCTTTATGGCTACACCTTC
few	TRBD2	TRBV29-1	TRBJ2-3	CSVSLHGTSADTQYF	TGCAGCGTTTCCCTGCATGGGACTAGTGCAGATACGCAGTATTTT
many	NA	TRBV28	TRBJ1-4	CASQGSETNEKLFF	TGTGCCAGCCAGGGGTCTGAGACTAATGAAAAACTGTTTTTT
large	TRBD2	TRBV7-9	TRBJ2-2	CASSLRSGITTGELFF	TGTGCCAGCAGCTTAAGGAGCGGGATCACCACCGGGGAGCTGTTTTTT
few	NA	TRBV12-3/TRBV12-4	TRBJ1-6	CASSPGQFGDSPLHF	TGTGCCAGCAGCCCTGGACAGTTTGGCGATTCACCCCTCCACTTT
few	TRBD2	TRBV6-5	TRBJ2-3	CASTPAGGRIDTQYF	TGTGCCAGCACCCCAGCGGGGGGGCGAATAGATACGCAGTATTTT
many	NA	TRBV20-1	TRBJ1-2	CSARKPPGDNYGYTF	TGCAGTGCTAGGAAGCCCCCAGGAGATAACTATGGCTACACCTTC
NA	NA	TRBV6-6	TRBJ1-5	CASSPLPAGANQPQHF	TGTGCCAGCAGCCCCTTACCCGCGGGGGCGAATCAGCCCCAGCATTTT
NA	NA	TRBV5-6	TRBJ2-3	CASEAGPSTDTQYF	TGTGCCAGCGAGGCAGGGCCTAGCACAGATACGCAGTATTTT
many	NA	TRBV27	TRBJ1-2	CASSHNLQAINYGYTF	TGTGCCAGCAGCCATAATCTTCAGGCGATTAACTATGGCTACACCTTC
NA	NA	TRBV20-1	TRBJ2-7	CSAGRLDTYEQYF	TGCAGTGCTGGCAGACTAGATACCTACGAGCAGTACTTC
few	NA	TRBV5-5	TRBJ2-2	CASLGPTNTGELFF	TGTGCCAGCCTCGGTCCGACGAACACCGGGGAGCTGTTTTTT
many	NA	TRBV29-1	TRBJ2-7	CSVVVLTMSYEQYF	TGCAGCGTTGTCGTCCTGACAATGTCCTACGAGCAGTACTTC
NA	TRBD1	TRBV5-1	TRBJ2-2	CASGWGTGQANTGELFF	TGCGCCAGCGGCTGGGGTACGGGACAGGCGAACACCGGGGAGCTGTTTTTT
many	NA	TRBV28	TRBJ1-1	CASSPHSGDMNTEAFF	TGTGCCAGCAGTCCGCATTCGGGGGATATGAACACTGAAGCTTTCTTT
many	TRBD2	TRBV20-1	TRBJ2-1	CSAELADNSYNEQFF	TGCAGTGCGGAACTAGCGGATAACTCCTACAATGAGCAGTTCTTC
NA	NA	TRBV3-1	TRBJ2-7	CASSQVVGEQYF	TGTGCCAGCAGCCAAGTGGTGGGGGAGCAGTACTTC
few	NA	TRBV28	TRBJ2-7	CASSLSGPYEQYF	TGTGCCAGCAGTCTTAGCGGTCCCTACGAGCAGTACTTC
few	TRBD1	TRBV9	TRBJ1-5	CASSAGQGGNQPQHF	TGTGCCAGCAGCGCGGGACAGGGAGGCAATCAGCCCCAGCATTTT
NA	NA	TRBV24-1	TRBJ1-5	CATSDPGTSNQPQHF	TGTGCCACCAGTGACCCAGGAACAAGTAATCAGCCCCAGCATTTT
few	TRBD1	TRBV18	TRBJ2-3	CASSPRTGATDTQYF	TGTGCCAGCTCACCGCGGACAGGGGCCACAGATACGCAGTATTTT
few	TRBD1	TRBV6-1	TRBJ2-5	CASSAGQGYGETQYF	TGTGCCAGCAGTGCAGGACAGGGATATGGTGAGACCCAGTACTTC
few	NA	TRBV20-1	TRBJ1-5	CSARDGRLNQPQHF	TGCAGTGCGAGGGACGGAAGGTTAAATCAGCCCCAGCATTTT
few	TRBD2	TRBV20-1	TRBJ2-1	CSARSPGTSQGEQFF	TGCAGTGCTAGATCTCCCGGGACTAGTCAAGGTGAGCAGTTCTTC
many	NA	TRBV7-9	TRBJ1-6	CASSLGNSPLHF	TGTGCCAGCAGCTTAGGGAATTCACCCCTCCACTTT
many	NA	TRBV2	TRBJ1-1	CASRYRDGGTEAFF	TGTGCCAGCAGATACAGGGATGGGGGCACTGAAGCTTTCTTT
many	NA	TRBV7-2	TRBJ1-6	CASSLGPSPSALHF	TGTGCCAGCAGCTTAGGCCCGAGTCCCTCGGCCCTCCACTTT
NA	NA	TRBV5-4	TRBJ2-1	CASSQVFGVSYNEQFF	TGTGCCAGCAGCCAAGTATTCGGGGTTAGCTACAATGAGCAGTTCTTC
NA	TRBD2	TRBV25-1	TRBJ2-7	CASSESTSGPYEQYF	TGTGCCAGCAGTGAATCGACTAGCGGCCCCTACGAGCAGTACTTC
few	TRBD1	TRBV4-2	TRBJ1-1	CASSPGQGMNTEAFF	TGTGCCAGCAGCCCCGGACAGGGCATGAACACTGAAGCTTTCTTT
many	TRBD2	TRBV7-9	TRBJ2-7	CASSLAAGGQDEQYF	TGTGCCAGCAGCTTAGCGGCGGGGGGGCAGGACGAGCAGTACTTC
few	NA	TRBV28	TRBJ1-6	CASSLMGEVASF	TGTGCCAGCAGTTTAATGGGAGAAGTTGCTAGCTTT
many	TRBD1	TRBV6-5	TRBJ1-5	CASSRTGGSSNQPQHF	TGTGCCAGCAGTCGGACAGGGGGCTCTAGCAATCAGCCCCAGCATTTT
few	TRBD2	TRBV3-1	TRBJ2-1	CASSPSGGPREQFF	TGTGCCAGCAGTCCTAGCGGGGGGCCGAGGGAGCAGTTCTTC
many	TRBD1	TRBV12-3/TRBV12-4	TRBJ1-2	CASSPTGGGYGYTF	TGTGCCAGCAGTCCGACAGGGGGCGGTTATGGCTACACCTTC
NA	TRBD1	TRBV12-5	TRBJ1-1	CASGSSGTGNTEAFF	TGTGCTAGTGGTTCCTCCGGGACAGGGAACACTGAAGCTTTCTTT
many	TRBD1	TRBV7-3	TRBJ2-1	CASSSSQDRDSYNEQFF	TGTGCCAGCAGCTCCTCACAGGACAGGGACTCCTACAATGAGCAGTTCTTC
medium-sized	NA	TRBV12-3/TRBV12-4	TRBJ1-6	CASSSGSPSSPLHF	TGTGCCAGCAGTTCGGGGTCGCCAAGTTCACCCCTCCACTTT
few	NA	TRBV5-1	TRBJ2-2	CASSLFPMGQTSNTGELFF	TGCGCCAGCAGCTTGTTCCCGATGGGACAAACCTCGAACACCGGGGAGCTGTTTTTT
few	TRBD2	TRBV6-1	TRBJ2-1	CASSGRVNEQFF	TGTGCCAGCAGCGGGAGGGTAAATGAGCAGTTCTTC
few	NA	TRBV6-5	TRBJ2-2	CATSLFAGLNTGELFF	TGTGCCACATCCCTTTTTGCGGGGTTGAACACCGGGGAGCTGTTTTTT
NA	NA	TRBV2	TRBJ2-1	CASSPTPTTNEQFF	TGTGCCAGCAGTCCTACCCCGACCACCAATGAGCAGTTCTTC
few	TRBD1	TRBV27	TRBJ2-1	CASGGQGVWGSYNEQFF	TGTGCCAGCGGAGGCCAGGGGGTCTGGGGCTCCTACAATGAGCAGTTCTTC
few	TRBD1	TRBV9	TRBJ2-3	CASSPRQGATDTQYF	TGTGCCAGCAGCCCGCGACAGGGCGCCACAGATACGCAGTATTTT